This T cell receptor beta chain derives from a study of T cell responses to AZD1222 COVID-19 vaccine. Profiling relied on immunoSEQ multiplex PCR, and the TCRdb table lists in-frame clones only, not all of them. Of about 97,000 clones detected, more than 70% appear once; the ten largest clones hold less than 3.5%. Trimming took 4 bases from V and 14 from J, leaving 9 bases between them. This CDR3 is built from 10 residues. Germline values: CDR1 MGHRA, CDR2 YSYEKL. As concerns this clone: What it binds is not known.

Study-level findings and limits: The span of vaccine-associated CD4 TCRs extended across spike, with dominance at 160-218 and 743-854. AZD1222 recipients seropositive at baseline numbered only five to seven. Only after the peak T cell response were repertoires sampled.

The chain uses TRBV4-1 and TRBJ1-5, with no clear D. This receptor was taken from an adult in good health. Sequenced material: peripheral blood, taken on day 0 of AZD1222 vaccination. In DNA form, the CDR3 reads TGCGCCAGCAGCCCCCTAAGGAAGCATTTT. Residues: CASSPLRKHF.